This T cell receptor beta chain originates from a study of response to subunit inactivated influenza vaccine. This CDR3 contains 13 residues. V was shortened by 5 bases and J by 6 bases, with 11 bases between the two germline ends. This clonotype appeared a few times. Antigen: not known. Study results and limitations: Every seasonal influenza vaccination brings in few new T cells, the authors suggested.

In TCRdb, the RT-PCR reads were re-called with MiXCR into one record per CDR3 protein. The sample includes about 240,000 distinct CDR3 sequences, 9% to 15% seen only once; the top ten take over 6.5%. The source material was non-naive T cells sorted from PBMCs, sampled 14 days before vaccination. This sequence originates from a man aged 50 to 59 who received an inactivated influenza vaccine. The genes are TRBV12-3 or TRBV12-4 and TRBJ1-5; D possibly corresponds to TRBD1 (6 bases). In DNA, the CDR3 is TGTGCCAGCAGTAGTGACAGGTCTCAGCCCCAGCATTTT. This sequence encodes CASSSDRSQPQHF.